This passage covers 13 T cell receptor beta chains from one sample sequenced in a study of tumor-infiltrating lymphocytes in oesophageal squamous cell carcinoma. TCRdb re-derived calls from the PCR reads in MiXCR, one entry per CDR3 protein. The sample lists around 15,000 distinct CDR3 sequences; roughly 50% were seen once. Material for sequencing was esophageal tumor tissue. These receptors were collected from a male donor with esophageal squamous cell carcinoma.

Ten or more counts support this clonotype. The chain has TRBV19 and TRBJ2-5; 7 bases match TRBD1. The J call may be mistaken, given a closer DNA end match to TRBJ2-7. The CDR3 covers 15 residues. Germline loops: CDR1 LNHDA, CDR2 SQIVND (reference sequence). This chain's CDR3 is CASSRGQRKSYEQYF. The CDR3 DNA is TGTGCCAGTAGTAGGGGACAGAGAAAATCGTACGAGCAGTACTTC.

In its sample, this clonotype is medium-sized (0.01 to 0.1%). This sequence joins TRBV12-3 or TRBV12-4 and TRBJ2-2; D call uncertain. CDR3 size: 16 residues. V gave up 3 bases and J gave up 1 base, with 12 bases separating them. The CDR3 DNA is TGTGCCAGCAGTTTTGGCGGCTCAGAGAACACCGGGGAGCTGTTTTTT. Translated: CASSFGGSENTGELFF.

In this sample, this clonotype turned up many times. The V call is TRBV5-1, the J call TRBJ1-2; 12 bases match TRBD1. This CDR3 has 14 residues. Trimming removed 3 bases from V and 8 bases from J; junction bases left unmatched: 5. CDR1 SGHRS and CDR2 YFSETQ come from the germline V gene. CDR3 sequence reads: CASSWGQGARGYTF. The CDR3 nucleotides are TGCGCCAGCAGCTGGGGACAGGGGGCGCGCGGCTACACCTTC.

The V call is TRBV7-2, the J call TRBJ2-3; D gene uncertain. Trimming took off 2 bases at V and 6 bases at J, with 9 bases between the two ends. Germline values: CDR1 SGHTA, CDR2 FQGNSA. The length of the CDR3 is 13 residues. The chain's CDR3 is CASSLSLFDTQYF. CDR3 DNA: TGTGCCAGCAGCTTATCACTCTTTGATACGCAGTATTTT.

By frequency in the sample, this clonotype is medium-sized. The chain uses TRBV12-3 or TRBV12-4 and TRBJ1-5; D possibly corresponds to TRBD1 (6 bases). The CDR3 loop spans 12 amino acids. The V gene lost 5 bases and the J gene lost 5 bases, with 7 bases spanning the gap. The DNA for the CDR3 is TGTGCCAGCAGTCCAGGGGATCAGCCCCAGCATTTT. This codes for CASSPGDQPQHF.

The chain links TRBV7-8 to TRBJ2-4; TRBD2 matches 7 bases. With the DNA end fitting TRBJ2-7 better, the J assignment may be wrong. CDR1 and CDR2 (germline): SGHVS, FQNEAQ. The CDR3 loop spans 16 amino acids. In DNA, the CDR3 is TGTGCCAGCAGCCTACTCGGCACTAGCGTGTGGTACGAGCAGTACTTC. It codes for CASSLLGTSVWYEQYF.

The CDR3 DNA sequence: TGTGCCAGCAGTTATGTGTGGGACAGCACAGATACGCAGTATTTT. Its protein is CASSYVWDSTDTQYF. The chain joins TRBV12-3 or TRBV12-4 to TRBJ2-3, with D perhaps being TRBD1 or TRBD2 (5 bases each). The CDR3 consists of 15 residues. The V gene lost 4 bases and the J gene lost 0 bases, with 11 bases spanning the gap.

This clonotype has a count of ten or more. The chain combines TRBV6-1 with TRBJ1-5; 8 nucleotides agree with TRBD1. Germline lookup yields CDR1 MNHNS and CDR2 SASEGT. The CDR3 contains 15 residues. V was clipped by 6 bases and J by 1 base; unmatched bases: 5. The CDR3 here is CASSDDRGSNQPQHF. For the CDR3, the DNA is TGTGCCAGCAGCGACGACAGGGGAAGCAATCAGCCCCAGCATTTT.

This clonotype is judged medium-sized. V usage is TRBV6-1 and J usage is TRBJ2-3; D unclear. CDR3 length: 12 residues. Trimming shortened V by 2 bases and J by 8 bases, and 8 bases separated the two germline ends. Germline V CDR1 and CDR2: MNHNS, SASEGT. DNA of the CDR3: TGTGCCAGCAGTGAATGGGGTACTACGCAGTATTTT. Translation: CASSEWGTTQYF.

CDR3 protein: CASSSPTRSETQYF. CDR3 nucleotide sequence: TGTGCCAGCAGCTCCCCGACTAGATCGGAGACCCAGTACTTC. This chain links TRBV7-2 with TRBJ2-5; D may be TRBD2 (6 bases). The germline gives CDR1 SGHTA, CDR2 FQGNSA. V dropped 4 bases and J dropped 5 bases, with 14 bases sitting between them. The CDR3 contains 14 residues.

This clonotype was observed once. This chain connects TRBV12-3 or TRBV12-4 to TRBJ2-3; 13 nucleotides align to TRBD2. The CDR3 spans 22 residues. Unmatched junction bases numbered 18, after V lost 3 bases and J lost 0 bases. The DNA of the CDR3 is TGTGCCAGCAGTTTTGGCTGGCGACTAGCGGGAGGAACGACTACTAGCACAGATACGCAGTATTTT. Amino acid sequence: CASSFGWRLAGGTTTSTDTQYF.

The table lists this clonotype with a count of one. The CDR3 DNA reads TGTGCCAGCAGCTTGGGACAGCAACCCTACGAGCAGTACTTC. Amino acid sequence: CASSLGQQPYEQYF. The chain joins TRBV2 to TRBJ2-7; TRBD1 matches 7 bases. The CDR3 is 14 amino acids. V lost 6 bases, J lost 2 bases, and 7 bases stayed unmatched. CDR1 and CDR2 (germline): SNHLY, FYNNEI.

This chain uses TRBV7-4 with TRBJ2-3; 10 bases match TRBD2. The better agreement between TRBJ2-5 and the DNA end casts doubt on the J call. Germline V lookup: CDR1 SGHVT, CDR2 SQSDAQ. CDR3 size: 17 residues. The CDR3 bases are TGTGCCAGCAGCCAGGGGGCTAGCGGGGGACAACAAGAGACCCAGTACTTC. Translated: CASSQGASGGQQETQYF.